This TCR beta chain was sequenced during a study of OX40 agonist ivuxolimab in advanced cancers. Overall study context: An anti-OX40 (CD134) antibody with agonistic activity, ivuxolimab, was administered to patients. Dose-escalation patients had hepatocellular carcinoma, melanoma, renal cell or head and neck cancer.

V was pared by 6 bases and J by 1 base, with 10 bases between. CDR3 length equals 13 residues. Germline CDR1 and CDR2: SGHRS and YFSETQ. Study results and caveats: In the 0.1 to 3.0 mg/kg range, CD4+ and CD8+ blood T cells had expanded clonally by week 6.

Turning to this clone: As yet, its antigen is unknown.

Generated by immunoSEQ multiplex PCR, the TCRdb table keeps only in-frame clones and is missing some. The profile shows 97,000 or so clones, around 87% of them singletons. This sequence was found in an adult with an advanced solid tumor such as melanoma, head and neck, liver or kidney cancer. The sequencing here drew on CD4+ or CD8+ T cells sorted from blood, taken in a trial of the OX40 agonist ivuxolimab. V is TRBV5-1 and J is TRBJ1-1, with D hard to call. The CDR3 loop reads CASKRSRNTEAFF. The CDR3, as DNA: TGCGCCAGCAAGAGGTCCCGGAACACTGAAGCTTTCTTT.